Shown below are 6 T cell receptor beta chains from a single sample sequenced in a study of blood T cell repertoires in COVID-19. Some clones are missing from TCRdb's copy, which holds only in-frame ones; the method was immunoSEQ multiplex PCR. Altogether a few hundred thousand clones are present, approximately 90% being singletons, with the ten largest covering 1.2% to 1.5%. The sequencing sample was made of PBMCs or T cells enriched from blood (not recorded which). The receptors here all came from a woman in her late teens or twenties who had been exposed to COVID-19.

The chain uses TRBV30 and TRBJ1-2, with D uncertain. The germline V gene has CDR1 GTSNPN and CDR2 SVGIG (reference sequence). The CDR3 contains 14 residues. V was shortened by 3 bases and J by 0 bases, with 11 bases between the two germline ends. The CDR3 DNA follows: TGTGCCTGGAGGTACCAAGGAGCTAACTATGGCTACACCTTC. Protein product: CAWRYQGANYGYTF. The full variable domain, rest sourced from reference TRBV30 and TRBJ1-2, is SQTIHQWPATLVQPVGSPLSLECTVEGTSNPNLYWYRQAAGRGLQLLFYSVGIGQISSEVPQNLSASRPQDRQFILSSKKLLLSDSGFYLCAWRYQGANYGYTFGSGTRLTVV.

The rearrangement joins TRBV15 to TRBJ1-4; D may be TRBD1 (6 bases). The germline V gene has CDR1 LNHNV and CDR2 YYDKDF (reference sequence). The CDR3 runs to 16 residues. Trimming removed 1 base from V and 8 bases from J, with 17 bases in between. The DNA for the CDR3 is TGTGCCACCAGCAGAGTACGCCCACAGGGACCGGAAAAACTGTTTTTT. It encodes CATSRVRPQGPEKLFF.

The CDR3, as DNA: TGCGCCAGCAGCCAAGCCGGGACAGTGAATGAAAAACTGTTTTTT. Protein sequence: CASSQAGTVNEKLFF. The chain joins TRBV4-3 to TRBJ1-4; 7 positions agree with TRBD1. From germline, CDR1 is LGHNA and CDR2 YSLEER. The V gene end was trimmed by 1 base and the J gene end by 5 bases; junction bases not matched to a gene: 4. The CDR3 length is 15 residues.

The rearrangement uses TRBV30 and TRBJ1-3, with 9 bases that match TRBD1. The V gene's germline CDR1 is GTSNPN and CDR2 SVGIG (reference sequence). The trim removed 3 bases at V and 4 bases at J, leaving 10 bases unmatched. The CDR3 has 16 amino acids. The CDR3 here is CAWSEPGQGSGNTIYF. The CDR3, as DNA: TGTGCCTGGAGCGAACCGGGACAGGGATCAGGAAACACCATATATTTT.

This clone appeared a single time. The chain combines TRBV4-3 with TRBJ1-1; D ambiguous. The CDR3 is 15 amino acids. Germline V gene lookup returns CDR1 LGHNA and CDR2 YSLEER. Trimming left V 0 bases short and J 1 base short, with 9 bases between. Written as DNA, the CDR3 is TGCGCCAGCAGCCAAGATCGTACAGCGAACACTGAAGCTTTCTTT. It codes for CASSQDRTANTEAFF.

This chain connects TRBV5-5 to TRBJ2-1; D is possibly TRBD2 (5 bases). Germline V gene sequence: CDR1 SGHKS, CDR2 YYEKEE (reference sequence). The CDR3 has 16 residues. Trimming shortened V by 0 bases and J by 3 bases, and 13 bases separated the two germline ends. The CDR3 sequence is CASSLDLGGLYNEQFF. The CDR3 DNA sequence: TGTGCCAGCAGCTTGGATTTGGGCGGACTCTACAATGAGCAGTTCTTC.